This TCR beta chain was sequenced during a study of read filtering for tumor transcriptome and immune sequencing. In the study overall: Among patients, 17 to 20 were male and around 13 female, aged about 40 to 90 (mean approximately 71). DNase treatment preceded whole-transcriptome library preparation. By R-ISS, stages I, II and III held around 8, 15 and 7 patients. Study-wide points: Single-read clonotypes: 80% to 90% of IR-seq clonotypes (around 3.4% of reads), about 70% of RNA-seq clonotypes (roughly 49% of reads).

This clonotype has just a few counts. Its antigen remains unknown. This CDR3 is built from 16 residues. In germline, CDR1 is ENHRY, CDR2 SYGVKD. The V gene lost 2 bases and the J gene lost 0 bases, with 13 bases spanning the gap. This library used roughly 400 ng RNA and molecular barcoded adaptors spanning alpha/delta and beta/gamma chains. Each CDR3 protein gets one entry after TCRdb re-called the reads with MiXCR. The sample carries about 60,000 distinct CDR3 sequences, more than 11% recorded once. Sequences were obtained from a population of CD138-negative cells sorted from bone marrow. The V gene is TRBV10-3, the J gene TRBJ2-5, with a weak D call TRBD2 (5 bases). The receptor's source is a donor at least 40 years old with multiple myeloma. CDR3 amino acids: CAISETLGLNQETQYF. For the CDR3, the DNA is TGTGCCATCAGTGAGACCCTCGGACTGAACCAAGAGACCCAGTACTTC.